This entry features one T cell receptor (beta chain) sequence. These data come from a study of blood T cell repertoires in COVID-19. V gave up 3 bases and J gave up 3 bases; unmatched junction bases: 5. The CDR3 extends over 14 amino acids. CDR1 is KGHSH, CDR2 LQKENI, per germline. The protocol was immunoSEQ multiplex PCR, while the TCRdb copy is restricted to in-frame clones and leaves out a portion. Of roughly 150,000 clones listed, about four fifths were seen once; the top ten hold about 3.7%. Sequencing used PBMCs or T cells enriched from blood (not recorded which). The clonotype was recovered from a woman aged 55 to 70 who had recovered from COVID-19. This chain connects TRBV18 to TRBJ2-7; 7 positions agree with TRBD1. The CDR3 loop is CASSPLGTVYEQYF. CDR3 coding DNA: TGTGCCAGCTCACCGCTTGGGACAGTCTACGAGCAGTACTTC.